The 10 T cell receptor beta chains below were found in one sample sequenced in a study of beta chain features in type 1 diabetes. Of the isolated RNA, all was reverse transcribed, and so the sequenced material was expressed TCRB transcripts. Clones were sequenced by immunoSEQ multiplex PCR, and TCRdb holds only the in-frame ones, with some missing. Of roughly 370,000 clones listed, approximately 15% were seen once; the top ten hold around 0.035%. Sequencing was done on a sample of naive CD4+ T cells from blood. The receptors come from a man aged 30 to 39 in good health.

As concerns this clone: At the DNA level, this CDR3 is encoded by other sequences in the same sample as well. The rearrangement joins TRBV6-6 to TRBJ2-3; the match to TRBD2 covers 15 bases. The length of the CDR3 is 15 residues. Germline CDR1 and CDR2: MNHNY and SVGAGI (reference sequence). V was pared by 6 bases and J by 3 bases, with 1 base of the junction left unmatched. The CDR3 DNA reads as TGTGCCAGCAGGGGGACTAGCGGGAGGACAGATACGCAGTATTTT. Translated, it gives CASRGTSGRTDTQYF.

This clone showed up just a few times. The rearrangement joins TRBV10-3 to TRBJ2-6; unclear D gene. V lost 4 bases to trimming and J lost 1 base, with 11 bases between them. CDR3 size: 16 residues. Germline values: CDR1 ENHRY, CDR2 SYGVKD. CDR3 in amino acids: CAISGAYGSGANVLTF. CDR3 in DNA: TGTGCCATCAGTGGCGCCTACGGGTCTGGGGCCAACGTCCTGACTTTC.

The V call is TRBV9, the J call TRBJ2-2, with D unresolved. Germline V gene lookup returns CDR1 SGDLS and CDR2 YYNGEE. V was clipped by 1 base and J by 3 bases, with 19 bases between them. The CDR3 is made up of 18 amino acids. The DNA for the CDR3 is TGTGCCAGCAGCGTATTGGCAGGCCCGAGAATATACACCGGGGAGCTGTTTTTT. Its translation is CASSVLAGPRIYTGELFF.

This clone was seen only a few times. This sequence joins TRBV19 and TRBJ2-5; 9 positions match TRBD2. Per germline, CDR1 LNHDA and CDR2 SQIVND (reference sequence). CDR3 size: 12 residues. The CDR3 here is CTAGGREETQYF. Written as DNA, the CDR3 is TGTACCGCGGGAGGGCGGGAAGAGACCCAGTACTTC.

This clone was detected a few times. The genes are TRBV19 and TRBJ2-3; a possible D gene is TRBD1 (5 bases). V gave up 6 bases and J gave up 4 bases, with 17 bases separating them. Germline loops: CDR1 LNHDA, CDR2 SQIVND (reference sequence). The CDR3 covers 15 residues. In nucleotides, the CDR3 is TGTGCCAGTAGCAGTGGCCAGGACATGGCAGATACGCAGTATTTT. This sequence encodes CASSSGQDMADTQYF.

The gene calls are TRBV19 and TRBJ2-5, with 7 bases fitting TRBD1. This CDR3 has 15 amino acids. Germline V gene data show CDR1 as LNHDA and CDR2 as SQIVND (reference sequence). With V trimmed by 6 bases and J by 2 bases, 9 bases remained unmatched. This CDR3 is CASSIDPGQQETQYF. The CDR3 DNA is TGTGCCAGTAGCATCGATCCGGGACAGCAAGAGACCCAGTACTTC.

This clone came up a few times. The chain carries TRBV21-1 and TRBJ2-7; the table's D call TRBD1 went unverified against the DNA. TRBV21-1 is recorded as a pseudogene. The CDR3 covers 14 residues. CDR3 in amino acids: CARNRDSLLDEQYV. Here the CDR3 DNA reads TGTGCCAGGAACCGGGACAGCCTTTTGGACGAGCAGTACGTC.

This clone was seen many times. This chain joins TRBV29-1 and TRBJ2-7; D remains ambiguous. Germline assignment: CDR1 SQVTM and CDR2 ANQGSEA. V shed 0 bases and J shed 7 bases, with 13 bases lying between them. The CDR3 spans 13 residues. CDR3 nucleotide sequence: TGCAGCGTTGAAGATGAGTTTTCTCGGGAGCAGTACTTC. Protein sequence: CSVEDEFSREQYF.

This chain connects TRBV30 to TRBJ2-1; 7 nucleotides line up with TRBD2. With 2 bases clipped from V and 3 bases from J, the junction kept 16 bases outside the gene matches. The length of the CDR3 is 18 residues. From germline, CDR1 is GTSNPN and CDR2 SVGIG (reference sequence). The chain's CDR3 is CAWSSRGRGLGYYNEQFF. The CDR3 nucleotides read TGTGCCTGGAGTTCCCGAGGGAGGGGACTCGGGTACTACAATGAGCAGTTCTTC. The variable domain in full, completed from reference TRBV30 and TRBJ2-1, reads SQTIHQWPATLVQPVGSPLSLECTVEGTSNPNLYWYRQAAGRGLQLLFYSVGIGQISSEVPQNLSASRPQDRQFILSSKKLLLSDSGFYLCAWSSRGRGLGYYNEQFFGPGTRLTVL.

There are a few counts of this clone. The CDR3 DNA reads TGTGCCAGCACAACAACAGGGGGCACGTACGAGCAGTACTTC. This sequence encodes CASTTTGGTYEQYF. The rearrangement uses TRBV28 and TRBJ2-7, with 9 bases identical to TRBD1. The germline V gene encodes CDR1 MDHEN and CDR2 SYDVKM. CDR3 length: 14 amino acids. The trim removed 7 bases at V and 4 bases at J, leaving 8 bases unmatched.